This is a list of T cell receptor beta chains from one sample in a study of identical twins. MiXCR, applied by TCRdb to the 5' RACE reads, yields one record per CDR3 protein. Of about 1.7 million distinct CDR3 sequences in the sample, around a third were seen once. The sequencing sample was made of cord blood. These receptors originate from a newborn girl in good health. Both conserved end residues are part of each CDR3. D genes are given only for firm matches. Not every row has a clone size; where given, it reads once, few, many or a size class.

TRBJ2-7 | TRBV12-3/TRBV12-4 | NA | NA | CASSSGNNLYEQYF | TGTGCCAGCAGTTCGGGGAATAACCTCTACGAGCAGTACTTC
TRBJ2-3 | TRBV29-1 | NA | NA | CSVESRFTDTQYF | TGCAGCGTTGAAAGCAGGTTCACAGATACGCAGTATTTT
TRBJ2-5 | TRBV6-5 | many | NA | CASNGSPQETQYF | TGTGCCAGCAATGGCTCGCCCCAAGAGACCCAGTACTTC
TRBJ2-3 | TRBV5-1 | NA | TRBD2 | CASSLVLAGGPRTDTQYF | TGCGCCAGCAGCTTGGTTCTAGCGGGAGGGCCAAGGACAGATACGCAGTATTTT
TRBJ1-2 | TRBV6-5 | few | NA | CASSYKRNYGYTF | TGTGCCAGCAGTTACAAGCGTAACTATGGCTACACCTTC
TRBJ2-1 | TRBV3-1 | few | TRBD2 | CASSFGLAPAQQFF | TGTGCCAGCAGCTTCGGACTAGCCCCCGCCCAGCAGTTCTTC
TRBJ2-1 | TRBV5-1 | many | NA | CASSLRSNEQFF | TGCGCCAGCAGCTTGCGTAGTAATGAGCAGTTCTTC
TRBJ2-7 | TRBV2 | NA | NA | CASCPGSGYEQYF | TGTGCCAGCTGCCCAGGGTCCGGCTACGAGCAGTACTTC
TRBJ1-2 | TRBV15 | NA | NA | CATSRGGGSNYGYTF | TGTGCCACCAGCAGAGGAGGAGGATCTAACTATGGCTACACCTTC
TRBJ2-7 | TRBV18 | NA | NA | CASSPGLQVKGQSYEQYF | TGTGCCAGCTCACCTGGGTTACAAGTGAAGGGACAAAGCTACGAGCAGTACTTC
TRBJ2-1 | TRBV4-1 | NA | NA | CASTNLLRDNEQFF | TGCGCCAGCACTAACCTGCTCAGGGACAATGAGCAGTTCTTC
TRBJ1-2 | TRBV6-6 | NA | TRBD1 | CASSYSRDSHGYTF | TGTGCCAGCAGTTACTCGAGGGACAGTCATGGCTACACCTTC
TRBJ1-5 | TRBV2 | few | TRBD1 | CASGDRVHQPQHF | TGTGCCAGCGGGGACAGGGTACATCAGCCCCAGCATTTT
TRBJ2-6 | TRBV3-1 | NA | NA | CASSQEGAVGANVLTF | TGTGCCAGCAGCCAAGAAGGGGCAGTTGGGGCCAACGTCCTGACTTTC
TRBJ2-3 | TRBV5-1 | NA | NA | CASSLVRYPSTDTQYF | TGCGCCAGCAGCTTGGTGCGATACCCTAGCACAGATACGCAGTATTTT
TRBJ2-1 | TRBV7-2 | once | NA | CASSLVRGGLFNEQFF | TGTGCCAGCAGCTTAGTTAGAGGGGGGCTTTTCAATGAGCAGTTCTTC
TRBJ2-3 | TRBV20-1 | NA | TRBD2 | CSARDLELAGAGTDTQYF | TGCAGTGCTAGAGATCTCGAGCTAGCGGGAGCGGGCACAGATACGCAGTATTTT
TRBJ1-1 | TRBV7-9 | NA | NA | CASSLDGTNTEAFF | TGTGCCAGCAGCTTAGATGGGACAAACACTGAAGCTTTCTTT
TRBJ2-3 | TRBV28 | NA | NA | CASSFGGSLTDTQYF | TGTGCCAGCAGTTTTGGGGGGAGTTTGACAGATACGCAGTATTTT
TRBJ2-5 | TRBV20-1 | few | NA | CSPTQGSETQYF | TGCAGTCCCACACAGGGATCCGAGACCCAGTACTTC
TRBJ2-6 | TRBV4-1 | few | NA | CASSQTGPGRYGANVLTF | TGCGCCAGCAGCCAGACCGGGCCGGGAAGATATGGGGCCAACGTCCTGACTTTC
TRBJ2-3 | TRBV24-1 | NA | TRBD1 | CATSGRDRALDTQYF | TGTGCCACCAGTGGGCGGGACAGGGCCTTGGATACGCAGTATTTT